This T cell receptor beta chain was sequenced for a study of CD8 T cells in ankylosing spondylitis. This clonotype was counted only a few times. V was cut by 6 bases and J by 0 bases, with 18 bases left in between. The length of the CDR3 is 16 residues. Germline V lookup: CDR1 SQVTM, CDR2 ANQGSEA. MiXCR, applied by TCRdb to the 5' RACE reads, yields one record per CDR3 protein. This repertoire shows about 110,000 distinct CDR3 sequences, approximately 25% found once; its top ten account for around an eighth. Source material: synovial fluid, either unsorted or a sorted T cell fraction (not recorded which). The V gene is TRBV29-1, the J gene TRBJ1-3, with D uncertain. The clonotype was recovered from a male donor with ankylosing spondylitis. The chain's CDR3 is CSVLDGRDYSGNTIYF. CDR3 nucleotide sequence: TGCAGCGTGCTGGACGGGAGAGATTACTCTGGAAACACCATATATTTT.